These 5 T cell receptor beta chains were sequenced from one sample in a study of blood T cells in healthy people across ages. Sample-barcoded 5' priming and a J-beta primer mix drove a second PCR of roughly 7 to 11 cycles. In TCRdb, the 5' RACE reads were re-called with MiXCR into one record per CDR3 protein. The sample shows some 1,800,000 distinct CDR3 sequences, approximately 40% of them seen only once. What was sequenced was blood. These receptor sequences come from a human donor in good health.

This sequence joins TRBV6-6 and TRBJ1-2, with TRBD1 identical over 7 bases. Germline trimming cut 4 bases from V and 7 bases from J; bases unmatched to any gene: 6. In germline, CDR1 is MNHNY, CDR2 SVGAGI (reference sequence). The CDR3 runs to 13 residues. CDR3 DNA: TGTGCCAGCAGTTTTGACAGGGATGGTGGCTACACCTTC. Its translation is CASSFDRDGGYTF.

V gene TRBV3-1 combines with J gene TRBJ2-3, with D perhaps TRBD1 or TRBD2 (6 bases each). The V end lost 0 bases, the J end lost 1 base, and 14 bases lay between the germline ends. CDR3 length: 17 residues. The germline V gene has CDR1 LGHDT and CDR2 YNNKEL (reference sequence). CDR3 nucleotide sequence: TGTGCCAGCAGCCAAGAGAGGGGGGACTCCCGCACAGATACGCAGTATTTT. Its translation is CASSQERGDSRTDTQYF.

On this clonotype: The conserved closing phenylalanine or tryptophan is absent in this CDR3, likely reflecting a read error. The genes are TRBV28 and TRBJ1-5; TRBD1 aligns across 10 bases. This CDR3 has 14 amino acids. The V gene end was trimmed by 4 bases and the J gene end by 9 bases; junction bases not matched to a gene: 6. CDR1 and CDR2 (germline): MDHEN, SYDVKM. The CDR3 protein is CASSSKDRGGPQHV. For the CDR3, the DNA is TGTGCCAGCAGTTCGAAGGACAGGGGGGGGCCCCAGCATGTT.

CDR3 nucleotide sequence: TGTGCCAGCAGTTACTCAGGAGGCAGAGCTAACACTGAAGCTTTCTTT. It is translated as CASSYSGGRANTEAFF. The V gene is TRBV6-2 or TRBV6-3, the J gene TRBJ1-1; unclear D gene. There are 16 residues in the CDR3. Germline CDR1 MNHEY, CDR2 SVGEGT. The V and J ends lost 0 bases and 2 bases respectively, with 13 bases between them.

This clonotype was counted a few times. This chain links TRBV5-1 with TRBJ2-5; 8 positions match TRBD1. V trimming: 5 bases; J trimming: 11 bases; junction bases outside the gene matches: 17. The length of the CDR3 is 15 residues. The germline V gene encodes CDR1 SGHRS and CDR2 YFSETQ. The CDR3 DNA sequence: TGCGCCAGCAGGCAGGTCGGCAGGGGGCCGGGGGAGCAGTACTTC. It yields the protein CASRQVGRGPGEQYF.